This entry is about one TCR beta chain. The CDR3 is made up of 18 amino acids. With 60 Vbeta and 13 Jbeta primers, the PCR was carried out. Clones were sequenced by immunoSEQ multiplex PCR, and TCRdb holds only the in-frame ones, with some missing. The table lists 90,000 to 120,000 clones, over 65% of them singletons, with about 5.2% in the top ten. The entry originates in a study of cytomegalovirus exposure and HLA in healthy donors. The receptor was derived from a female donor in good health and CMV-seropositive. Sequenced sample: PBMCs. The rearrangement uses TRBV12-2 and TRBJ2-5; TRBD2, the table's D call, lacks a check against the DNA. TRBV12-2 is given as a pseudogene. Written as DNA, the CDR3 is TGTGCAAGTCGCTTAGTAGGGGGGCTAGCGGGGCCGCAAGAGACCCAGTACTTC. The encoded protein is CASRLVGGLAGPQETQYF.